This TCR beta chain was retrieved from a study of chemoradiotherapy in HPV16-positive cancers. Study-wide results and limits: For HPV16-positive patients, expanding HPV-responsive T cells associated with longer recurrence-free survival.

V lost 4 bases, J lost 1 base, and 4 bases lay in between. The length of the CDR3 is 12 residues. Germline V gives CDR1 KGHSH, CDR2 LQKENI. To note about this clone: Its cognate antigen is unknown.

Assay: immunoSEQ multiplex PCR; the TCRdb copy retains only in-frame clones and omits some. The sample includes more than 5,000 clones, approximately 86% seen only once; the top ten take 25% to 30%. Specimen: blood, collected from a patient who underwent chemoradiotherapy. J is TRBJ1-1 and V is TRBV18, with unresolved D. The receptor was derived from a human donor with HPV-associated anogenital cancer. CDR3 nucleotides: TGTGCCAGCTCACTTAAGAACACTGAAGCTTTCTTT. Its translation: CASSLKNTEAFF.